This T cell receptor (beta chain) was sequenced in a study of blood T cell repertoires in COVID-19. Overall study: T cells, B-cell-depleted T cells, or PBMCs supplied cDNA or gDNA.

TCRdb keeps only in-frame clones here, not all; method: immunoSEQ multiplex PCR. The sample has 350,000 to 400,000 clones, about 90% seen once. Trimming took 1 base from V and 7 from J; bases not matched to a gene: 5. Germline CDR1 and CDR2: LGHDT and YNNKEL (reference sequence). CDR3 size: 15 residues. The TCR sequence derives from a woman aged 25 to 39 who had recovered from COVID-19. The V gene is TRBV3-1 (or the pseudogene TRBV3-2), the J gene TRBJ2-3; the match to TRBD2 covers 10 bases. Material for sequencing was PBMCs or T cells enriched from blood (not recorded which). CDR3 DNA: TGTGCCAGCAGCCAAGCTAGCGGGGGTCCTCATACGCAGTATTTT. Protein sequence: CASSQASGGPHTQYF.